This T cell receptor (beta chain) was sequenced during a study of radiation and T cells in renal cell carcinoma. Libraries were prepared by immunoSEQ multiplex PCR; TCRdb keeps only in-frame clonotypes and omits some of them. This sample has around 94,000 clones, with 85% found just once. This clone was found once. The target antigen is unknown. As to time point: blood 4 weeks post-SBRT, at nephrectomy. Treatment defined: 15 Gy SBRT to primary tumor, nephrectomy 4 weeks later. Radiation-treated patients gave blood at baseline, week 2 and week 4. Study outcomes and limitations: No pretreatment tumor biopsies were available for baseline clonotypes.

The CDR3 extends over 16 amino acids. CDR1 is SGHRS and CDR2 is YFSETQ in the germline V gene. Trimming took off 0 bases at V and 1 base at J, with 12 bases between the two ends. This clonotype originated in a man aged 45-65 years with renal cell carcinoma. V and J are TRBV5-1 and TRBJ2-3, with a weak D call TRBD2 (6 bases). The sequencing used blood, collected from a patient whose treatment included radiotherapy and nephrectomy. The CDR3, as DNA: TGCGCCAGCAGCTTGGGTTGGGAGGCTCGCACAGATACGCAGTATTTT. Translated: CASSLGWEARTDTQYF. Supplemented by reference TRBV5-1 and TRBJ2-3, the full variable domain reads KAGVTQTPRYLIKTRGQQVTLSCSPISGHRSVSWYQQTPGQGLQFLFEYFSETQRNKGNFPGRFSGRQFSNSRSEMNVSTLELGDSALYLCASSLGWEARTDTQYFGPGTRLTVL.